The 22 T cell receptor beta chains below come from one sample, sequenced in a study of shared clonotypes between healthy human individuals. Only in-frame clones appear in the TCRdb table, and some are missing; sequencing was by immunoSEQ multiplex PCR. Among 2 million to 3 million clones listed, roughly 93% were seen once. The sequenced sample consisted of naive CD4+ T cells from PBMCs. The subset here: CD45RA+ positively selected. The receptors derive from a man aged 18 to 29 in good health. Some clones in this sample may be carry-over from other donors' samples.

With respect to this clone: Within the sample, other DNA sequences also encode this same CDR3. CDR3: CASRANTGELFF. DNA for the CDR3: TGTGCCAGCAGAGCGAACACCGGGGAGCTGTTTTTT. The V gene is TRBV6-6, the J gene TRBJ2-2; no reliable D call. Germline-derived CDR1 and CDR2 are MNHNY and SVGAGI (reference sequence). The V and J ends lost 6 bases and 0 bases respectively, with 2 bases between them. The CDR3 runs to 12 residues.

The chain links TRBV9 to TRBJ2-2; 9 nucleotides match TRBD1. Trimming cost V 5 bases and J 4 bases; bases outside gene matches: 9. Germline lookup yields CDR1 SGDLS and CDR2 YYNGEE. There are 16 residues in the CDR3. CDR3 DNA sequence: TGTGCCAGCAGAACAACCGGGACAGGGCCCACCGGGGAGCTGTTTTTT. Amino acid sequence: CASRTTGTGPTGELFF.

This clone was observed a handful of times. V gene TRBV11-1 combines with J gene TRBJ1-4; tentative D call: TRBD1 (6 bases). CDR3 length: 13 residues. Trimming left V 5 bases short and J 8 bases short, with 12 bases between. Germline CDR1 is SGHAT and CDR2 is FQDESV (reference sequence). Written as DNA, the CDR3 is TGTGCCAGCAGCGCACAGGGAAACGAAAAACTGTTTTTT. Translated, it gives CASSAQGNEKLFF.

The genes are TRBV7-3 and TRBJ2-1; 7 bases line up with TRBD1. The junction had 10 bases not matched to a gene; V was cut back by 5 bases and J by 12 bases. The CDR3 runs 13 residues. The V gene's germline CDR1 is SGHTA and CDR2 FQGTGA. CDR3 residues: CASSLNRGRGQFF. The CDR3, as DNA: TGTGCCAGCAGCCTTAACAGGGGACGAGGGCAGTTCTTC. Based on the CDR3 plus reference TRBV7-3 and TRBJ2-1, the full variable domain is GAGVSQTPSNKVTEKGKYVELRCDPISGHTALYWYRQSLGQGPEFLIYFQGTGAADDSGLPNDRFFAVRPEGSVSTLKIQRTERGDSAVYLCASSLNRGRGQFFGPGTRLTVL.

The rearrangement uses TRBV7-3 and TRBJ2-6; possibly TRBD1 for D (6 bases). Trimming cost V 1 base and J 4 bases, with 20 bases left between them. CDR1 and CDR2 (germline): SGHTA, FQGTGA. This CDR3 is built from 19 residues. The CDR3 loop is CASSLMAAGAALGANVLTF. In DNA form, the CDR3 reads TGTGCCAGCAGCTTAATGGCGGCAGGGGCGGCCTTGGGGGCCAACGTCCTGACTTTC.

The chain carries TRBV7-1 and TRBJ1-4, with TRBD1 as a possible D gene (6 bases). TRBV7-1 is identified as an open reading frame with a role that is uncertain. CDR3 size: 17 residues. Trimming stripped 4 bases from V and 11 bases from J, with 26 bases between. CDR3: CASSLASAGGGRGKLFF. The DNA for the CDR3 is TGTGCCAGCAGCTTGGCATCTGCAGGTGGGGGGCGTGGGAAACTGTTTTTT.

The chain joins TRBV10-3 to TRBJ2-1; 8 bases match TRBD1. The CDR3 spans 14 residues. J gave up 4 bases and V 7 bases, and 6 bases lay outside the gene matches. The germline CDR1 and CDR2 sequences are ENHRY and SYGVKD. For the CDR3, the DNA is TGTGCCATCAACTTGGACAGGGTTTACAATGAGCAGTTCTTC. Amino acid sequence: CAINLDRVYNEQFF.

The chain joins TRBV5-6 to TRBJ2-7; D might be TRBD2 (6 bases). The CDR3 loop spans 13 amino acids. V gave up 2 bases and J gave up 4 bases, with 10 bases separating them. Germline V gene lookup returns CDR1 SGHDT and CDR2 YYEEEE. DNA for the CDR3: TGTGCCAGCAGCTTAGGAGGGTTGTACGAGCAGTACTTC. Amino acids: CASSLGGLYEQYF.

The chain employs TRBV7-9 and TRBJ1-1; D remains ambiguous. The CDR3 sequence is 13 residues long. Trimming pared 5 bases from V and 11 bases from J, leaving 18 bases between. Germline CDR1 and CDR2: SEHNR and FQNEAQ (reference sequence). The CDR3 spells CASSRGGEGEAFF. CDR3 bases: TGTGCCAGCAGCCGAGGCGGGGAGGGTGAGGCTTTCTTT.

This clone appeared once. The chain uses TRBV5-6 and TRBJ2-7; tentatively, D is TRBD1 (6 bases). The CDR3 loop spans 15 amino acids. Trimming took 1 base from V and 7 from J, leaving 18 bases between them. CDR1 and CDR2 (germline): SGHDT, YYEEEE. This CDR3 is CASSLRDNSGREQYF. In nucleotides, the CDR3 is TGTGCCAGCAGCTTGCGGGACAACTCCGGTCGGGAGCAGTACTTC.

CDR3: CASSSELFEKLFF. The CDR3 region has the DNA TGTGCCAGCAGCAGCGAGCTATTCGAAAAACTGTTTTTT. The rearrangement links TRBV7-9 to TRBJ1-4; D not certain. The CDR3 sequence is 13 residues long. The V gene lost 5 bases and the J gene lost 8 bases, with 12 bases spanning the gap. Germline loops: CDR1 SEHNR, CDR2 FQNEAQ (reference sequence).

This clone has a handful of counts. The sample carries other DNA sequences with the same CDR3. This chain connects TRBV5-1 to TRBJ1-1; D is unclear. CDR3 size: 13 residues. In germline, CDR1 is SGHRS, CDR2 YFSETQ. V lost 0 bases and J lost 0, with 3 bases in between. CDR3: CASSLEMNTEAFF. CDR3 in DNA: TGCGCCAGCAGCTTGGAAATGAACACTGAAGCTTTCTTT.

CDR3: CASSLGGYTYEQYF. CDR3 sequence (DNA): TGTGCCAGCAGCCTTGGGGGGTATACCTACGAGCAGTACTTC. The chain has TRBV14 and TRBJ2-7; a possible D gene is TRBD2 (6 bases). Trimming removed 4 bases at V and 2 bases at J, with 12 bases between. CDR1 is SGHDN, CDR2 FVKESK, per germline. This CDR3 region has 14 residues. Filled out from reference TRBV14 and TRBJ2-7, the complete variable domain reads EAGVTQFPSHSVIEKGQTVTLRCDPISGHDNLYWYRRVMGKEIKFLLHFVKESKQDESGMPNNRFLAERTGGTYSTLKVQPAELEDSGVYFCASSLGGYTYEQYFGPGTRLTVT.

The rearrangement links TRBV7-8 to TRBJ1-2; 9 bases align to TRBD1. The CDR3 extends over 13 amino acids. Trimming removed 5 bases from V and 8 bases from J; junction bases left unmatched: 6. CDR1 is SGHVS and CDR2 is FQNEAQ in the germline V gene. The CDR3 DNA is TGTGCCAGCAGCCGGGACAGGGTAGGAGGCTACACCTTC. It specifies CASSRDRVGGYTF. The whole variable domain, remainder taken from reference TRBV7-8 and TRBJ1-2, is GAGVSQSPRYKVAKRGQDVALRCDPISGHVSLFWYQQALGQGPEFLTYFQNEAQLDKSGLPSDRFFAERPEGSVSTLKIQRTQQEDSAVYLCASSRDRVGGYTFGSGTRLTVV.

The chain joins TRBV5-1 to TRBJ1-2; 7 bases match TRBD1. Per germline, CDR1 SGHRS and CDR2 YFSETQ. CDR3 length equals 13 residues. The V and J ends lost 3 bases and 8 bases, in that order; junction bases with no gene match: 7. The CDR3 DNA reads TGCGCCAGCAGCTGGGACAGCGTTGTAGGCTACACCTTC. Its protein is CASSWDSVVGYTF.

Points on this clone: This specimen includes other DNA sequences encoding the same CDR3. The CDR3 nucleotides are TGTGCCAGCAGCTTGGGACTAGCGACCGGGGAGCTGTTTTTT. As protein: CASSLGLATGELFF. This chain uses TRBV7-3 with TRBJ2-2; 10 nucleotides agree with TRBD2. The CDR3 consists of 14 residues. V gave up 3 bases and J gave up 5 bases; unmatched junction bases: 0. CDR1 SGHTA and CDR2 FQGTGA come from the germline V gene.

This clone was seen a single time. Additional DNA sequences in this sample encode the identical CDR3. The rearrangement joins TRBV7-9 to TRBJ1-3; D possibly corresponds to TRBD1 (5 bases). CDR1 SEHNR and CDR2 FQNEAQ come from the germline V gene (reference sequence). This CDR3 contains 15 residues. With 3 bases removed from V and 0 bases from J, the gap between germline ends came to 9 bases. CDR3 sequence (DNA): TGTGCCAGCAGCTTGACAGTGGGCTCTGGAAACACCATATATTTT. Translating it yields CASSLTVGSGNTIYF.

V usage is TRBV28 and J usage is TRBJ2-7; D might be TRBD1 (5 bases). The CDR3 runs 13 residues. V lost 2 bases to trimming and J lost 7 bases, with 12 bases between them. Germline CDR1 and CDR2: MDHEN and SYDVKM. CDR3 bases: TGTGCCAGCAGTTTAGCCAGGGTGGGGGAGCAGTACTTC. This codes for CASSLARVGEQYF.

This clone was recorded only once. The chain combines TRBV15 with TRBJ1-2, with a possible D match to TRBD1 (6 bases). Germline V CDR1 and CDR2: LNHNV, YYDKDF (reference sequence). This CDR3 region has 15 residues. Deletions cut 3 bases from V and 7 bases from J, with 18 bases between. CDR3: CATSRGAGYSGGYTF. CDR3 nucleotides: TGTGCCACCAGCAGGGGGGCAGGGTATAGCGGTGGCTACACCTTC.

The chain employs TRBV28 and TRBJ1-1; D is undetermined. There are 13 residues in the CDR3. V was clipped by 3 bases and J by 3 bases, with 8 bases between them. Germline loops: CDR1 MDHEN, CDR2 SYDVKM. The CDR3 DNA follows: TGTGCCAGCAGTTTCGAAATGTACACTGAAGCTTTCTTT. This sequence encodes CASSFEMYTEAFF.

Written as DNA, the CDR3 is TGTGCCAGCAGCGCCCTGGAGGGGGTAGCTTTCTTT. Residues: CASSALEGVAFF. The chain has TRBV6-1 and TRBJ1-1, with D possibly TRBD1 on 6 matching bases. The CDR3 spans 12 residues. Germline CDR1 is MNHNS and CDR2 is SASEGT. The V end lost 6 bases, the J end lost 10 bases, and 15 bases lay between the germline ends.

The rearrangement uses TRBV5-4 and TRBJ2-1, with 9 bases identical to TRBD2. With V trimmed by 4 bases and J by 2 bases, 19 bases remained unmatched. Germline assignment: CDR1 SGHNT and CDR2 YYREEE (reference sequence). This CDR3 is built from 20 residues. Here the CDR3 DNA reads TGTGCCAGCAGCCCACGAGGGACTAGCCCAATAAGAATTCCCTACAATGAGCAGTTCTTC. Translation: CASSPRGTSPIRIPYNEQFF.